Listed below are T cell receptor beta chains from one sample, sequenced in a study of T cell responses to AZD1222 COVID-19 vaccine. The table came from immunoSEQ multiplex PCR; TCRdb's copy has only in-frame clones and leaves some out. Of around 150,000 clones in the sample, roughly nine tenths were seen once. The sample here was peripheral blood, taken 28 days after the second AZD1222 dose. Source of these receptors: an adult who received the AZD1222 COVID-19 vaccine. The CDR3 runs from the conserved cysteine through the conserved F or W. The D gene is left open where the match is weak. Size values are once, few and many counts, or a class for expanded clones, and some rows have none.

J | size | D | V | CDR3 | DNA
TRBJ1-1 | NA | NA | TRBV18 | CASSVEGMNTEAFF | TGTGCCAGCTCCGTTGAGGGCATGAACACTGAAGCTTTCTTT
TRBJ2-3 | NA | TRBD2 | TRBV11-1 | CASSGMGLASTDTQYF | TGTGCCAGCAGCGGAATGGGACTAGCGAGCACAGATACGCAGTATTTT
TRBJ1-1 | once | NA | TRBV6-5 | CASTLGGYTEAFF | TGTGCCAGCACCCTTGGGGGTTACACTGAAGCTTTCTTT
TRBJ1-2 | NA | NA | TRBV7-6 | CASSLDGRAGYGYTF | TGTGCCAGCAGCTTAGATGGCAGGGCGGGCTATGGCTACACCTTC
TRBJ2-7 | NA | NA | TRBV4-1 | CASSQDKIPGYEQYF | TGCGCCAGCAGCCAAGATAAGATTCCCGGCTACGAGCAGTACTTC
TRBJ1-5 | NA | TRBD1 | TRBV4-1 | CASSRDRGYQPQHF | TGCGCCAGCAGCCGGGACAGGGGATATCAGCCCCAGCATTTT
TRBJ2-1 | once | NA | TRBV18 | CASSPRQEKNEQFF | TGTGCCAGCTCACCAAGACAGGAAAAGAATGAGCAGTTCTTC
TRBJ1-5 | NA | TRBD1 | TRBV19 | CASSRDRGRSNQPQHF | TGTGCCAGTAGTAGGGACAGGGGGCGAAGCAATCAGCCCCAGCATTTT
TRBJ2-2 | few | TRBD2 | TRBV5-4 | CASSSSGFLNTGELFF | TGTGCCAGCAGCAGTAGCGGGTTCCTGAACACCGGGGAGCTGTTTTTT
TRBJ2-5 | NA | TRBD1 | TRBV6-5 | CASSYSGRGHGETQYF | TGTGCCAGCAGTTACTCGGGCAGGGGGCACGGAGAGACCCAGTACTTC
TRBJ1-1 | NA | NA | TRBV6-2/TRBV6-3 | CASSYSVARTLIGASTEAFF | TGTGCCAGCAGTTACTCGGTGGCCCGGACGCTGATAGGAGCTAGCACTGAAGCTTTCTTT
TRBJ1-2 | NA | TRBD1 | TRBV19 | CASSPKTGGFYGYTF | TGTGCCAGTAGTCCGAAGACAGGGGGCTTCTATGGCTACACCTTC
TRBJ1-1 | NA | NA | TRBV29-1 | CSAGKAVDTEAFF | TGCAGCGCTGGGAAGGCTGTTGACACTGAAGCTTTCTTT
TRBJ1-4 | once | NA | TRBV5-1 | CASSLRAAGTPGNEKLFF | TGCGCCAGCAGCTTGAGGGCGGCAGGGACCCCTGGAAATGAAAAACTGTTTTTT
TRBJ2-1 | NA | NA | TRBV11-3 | CASSSRAYNEQFF | TGTGCCAGCAGCTCCCGGGCCTACAATGAGCAGTTCTTC
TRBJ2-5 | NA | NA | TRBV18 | CASSPGTEYQETQYF | TGTGCCAGCTCACCAGGAACGGAGTACCAAGAGACCCAGTACTTC
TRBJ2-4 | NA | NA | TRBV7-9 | CASSFDGILAKNIQYF | TGTGCCAGCAGCTTTGATGGGATACTGGCCAAAAACATTCAGTACTTC
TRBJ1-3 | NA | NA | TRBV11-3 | CASSLGRGFMDTIYF | TGTGCCAGCAGCCTCGGGAGGGGGTTTATGGACACCATATATTTT
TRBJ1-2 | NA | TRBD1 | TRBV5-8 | CATEGDRDWQDGYTF | TGTGCCACAGAAGGGGACAGGGATTGGCAGGATGGCTACACCTTC
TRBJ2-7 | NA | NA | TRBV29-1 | CSVEGYSSDYYEQYF | TGCAGCGTTGAAGGGTATTCCTCGGATTACTACGAGCAGTACTTC
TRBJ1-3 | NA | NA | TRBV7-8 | CASSLGSSGNTIYF | TGTGCCAGCAGCTTAGGCAGCTCTGGAAACACCATATATTTT
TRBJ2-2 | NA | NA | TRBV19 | CASSILAAGTGELFF | TGTGCCAGTAGTATTTTAGCCGCGGGCACCGGGGAGCTGTTTTTT